The 4 T cell receptor beta chains listed next were all sequenced from one sample in a study of CD8 T cells in ankylosing spondylitis. Findings and limits, study-wide: Made up of fewer than 10 highly homologous variants, a TCR beta motif appeared characteristic of ankylosing spondylitis blood.

Which antigens these TCRs recognize remains unknown. A single record per CDR3 protein comes from TCRdb applying MiXCR to the 5' RACE reads. The data contain fewer than 450,000 distinct CDR3 sequences, about a sixth of them singletons. Sequenced input: blood, either unsorted or a sorted T cell fraction (not recorded which). The receptors come from a male donor with ankylosing spondylitis.

The chain couples TRBV7-9 to TRBJ2-3; 12 positions agree with TRBD2. CDR3 length: 16 amino acids. Germline V gene data show CDR1 as SEHNR and CDR2 as FQNEAQ (reference sequence). V dropped 1 base and J dropped 6; count of bases not matched to a gene: 5. The CDR3 here is CASSLERLAGADTQYF. The CDR3 DNA is TGTGCCAGCAGCTTAGAGAGACTAGCGGGAGCGGATACGCAGTATTTT.

This clonotype was detected only a few times. The genes are TRBV4-3 and TRBJ1-6; a weak D match, TRBD1 (5 bases). Trimming cost V 1 base and J 10 bases, with 14 bases left between them. Germline CDR1 is LGHNA and CDR2 is YSLEER. The CDR3 runs to 15 residues. CDR3 sequence (DNA): TGCGCCAGCAGCCAAGCGGCAGGGCACTGGTCACCCCTCCACTTT. It codes for CASSQAAGHWSPLHF.

This clonotype was picked up one time. The V call is TRBV2, the J call TRBJ1-2; D uncertain. Looked up from germline, CDR1 is SNHLY and CDR2 is FYNNEI. Trimming left V 6 bases short and J 4 bases short, with 12 bases between. The CDR3 length is 13 residues. Here the CDR3 reads CASRGISIYGYTF. CDR3 coding DNA: TGTGCCAGCAGAGGGATCAGTATCTATGGCTACACCTTC.

CDR3 protein: CASSYPGTSGESDTQYF. CDR3 in DNA: TGTGCCAGCAGCTACCCTGGGACTAGCGGGGAGTCAGATACGCAGTATTTT. The V and J genes are TRBV7-9 and TRBJ2-3, with TRBD2 matching over 13 bases. Looked up from germline, CDR1 is SEHNR and CDR2 is FQNEAQ (reference sequence). This CDR3 spans 17 amino acids. V trimming: 4 bases; J trimming: 4 bases; junction bases outside the gene matches: 8.